The T cell receptor beta chain under discussion was sequenced for a study of blood T cells in healthy people across ages. Findings and limits, study-wide: CMV status of donors was not determined, possibly confounding expanded clonotype changes. Naive and antigen-experienced cells could not be conclusively compared, given unsorted PBMCs.

Points on this clonotype: Its antigen is unidentified.

Per sample, no less than 6 micrograms of total RNA were extracted. A second PCR, run for about 7 to 11 cycles, used a sample-barcoded 5' primer plus a J-beta primer mix. TCRdb used MiXCR to reprocess the 5' RACE reads, holding one entry per CDR3 protein. Of 850,000 to 1,300,000 distinct CDR3 sequences in the sample, 40% to 45% were seen once. This sequence was found in a woman in her sixties or seventies in good health. The sequencing input was blood.

CDR3 protein: CASSEGHRQNEKLFF. CDR3 DNA sequence: TGTGCCAGCAGTGAGGGTCATAGACAGAATGAAAAACTGTTTTTT. The V gene is TRBV6-1, the J gene TRBJ1-4; D is perhaps TRBD1 (5 bases). The CDR3 extends over 15 amino acids. From germline, CDR1 is MNHNS and CDR2 SASEGT. Trimming removed 3 bases from V and 5 bases from J, with 13 bases in between.